This T cell receptor beta chain is drawn from a study of T-cell memory formation after mild COVID-19. Study details: For the most part, TCR clusters were specific to one donor. Study results and caveats: CD4/CD8 balance characterized clones contracting day 15 to 85, and CD4+ skew characterized later expanders. Some clones that responded were present in memory (sampled pre-infection), which suggests cross-reactive memory joined.

TCRdb used MiXCR to reprocess the 5' RACE reads, holding one entry per CDR3 protein. The data hold around 150,000 distinct CDR3 sequences, with around a third observed a single time. This clonotype turned up a few times. Its antigen is as yet unknown. This TCR derives from an adult woman who had mild COVID-19 (a few samples of this study predate the infection). Cell type and time point are not known. Sequenced input: PBMCs or a T cell subset sorted from them (not recorded which).

CDR3 sequence (DNA): TGCAGCGCCCAGACAGGGTTTGATTCACCCCTCCACTTT. Protein: CSAQTGFDSPLHF. This chain connects TRBV29-1 to TRBJ1-6, with 7 bases lining up with TRBD1. CDR3 length equals 13 residues. Germline trimming cut 7 bases from V and 8 bases from J; bases unmatched to any gene: 8. CDR1 is SQVTM and CDR2 is ANQGSEA in the germline V gene.